A selection of T cell receptor beta chains follows, all from one sample in a study of control samples from healthy donors and cancer patients. Measured with immunoSEQ multiplex PCR; TCRdb has only the in-frame clones, and not every one. In the table there are 100,000 to 150,000 clones, over 85% of which are singletons. Sequences were obtained from blood. Receptors originate from a man between 25 and 39 years old in good health. Each CDR3 is given with its conserved first and last residue. The D gene is left open where the match is weak. A clone size is listed for some rows: how often the clone was seen (once, few, many), or a class if it is expanded.

clone_size | cdr3_length | d_call | j_call | v_call | cdr3_nt | cdr3_aa
- | 15 | - | TRBJ1-1 | TRBV5-1 | TGCGCCAGCAGCTTGGCGGGACAAAAGAACACTGAAGCTTTCTTT | CASSLAGQKNTEAFF
- | 15 | - | TRBJ1-2 | TRBV4-3 | TGCGCCAGCAGCCAAGATTCGGTTCCTGACTATGGCTACACCTTC | CASSQDSVPDYGYTF
- | 13 | TRBD2 | TRBJ2-3 | TRBV11-2 | TGTGCCAGCAGCTTGGTAGCGGGCCCAACGCAGTATTTT | CASSLVAGPTQYF
- | 13 | TRBD1 | TRBJ2-7 | TRBV5-6 | TGTGCCAGCAGCCAGGGGACAGCCTACGAGCAGTACTTC | CASSQGTAYEQYF
- | 16 | TRBD1 | TRBJ1-2 | TRBV18 | TGTGCCAGCTCACTGAGTCAGGGGGCGCTCGGATATGGCTACACCTTC | CASSLSQGALGYGYTF
- | 13 | TRBD1 | TRBJ1-5 | TRBV2 | TGTGCCAGCAGTTACCAGGGGGACCAGCCCCAGCATTTT | CASSYQGDQPQHF
once | 14 | TRBD2 | TRBJ2-1 | TRBV7-3 | TGTGCCAGCAGCTCTAGCGGGGACTACAATGAGCAGTTCTTC | CASSSSGDYNEQFF
- | 12 | - | TRBJ2-2 | TRBV6-2/TRBV6-3 | TGTGCCAGCAGTTACTGGCCCGGGGAGCTGTTTTTT | CASSYWPGELFF
- | 14 | TRBD2 | TRBJ2-1 | TRBV14 | TGTGCCAGCAGCCCCGGGACTAGCTATCATGAGCAGTTCTTC | CASSPGTSYHEQFF
- | 17 | - | TRBJ1-5 | TRBV6-1 | TGTGCCAGCAGTGAAGGAGCGGGAGGATGGAACAATCAGCCCCAGCATTTT | CASSEGAGGWNNQPQHF
- | 13 | TRBD1 | TRBJ1-6 | TRBV7-9 | TGTGCCAGCAGCCAGACAGGGAATTCACCCCTCCACTTT | CASSQTGNSPLHF
- | 14 | - | TRBJ1-5 | TRBV2 | TGTGCCAGCAGTGCCCAGCCTAACAGTTCGCCCCAGCATTTT | CASSAQPNSSPQHF
- | 15 | - | TRBJ2-1 | TRBV7-9 | TGTGCCAGCACTTTTATAGGGGGGTCCGTGAATGAGCAGTTCTTC | CASTFIGGSVNEQFF
- | 16 | - | TRBJ1-1 | TRBV14 | TGTGCCAGCAGCCCCAAGTGGCTACAAACAAACACTGAAGCTTTCTTT | CASSPKWLQTNTEAFF
- | 11 | - | TRBJ1-2 | TRBV27 | TGTGCCAGCAGTTCGGGCTATGGCTACACCTTC | CASSSGYGYTF
- | 13 | - | TRBJ2-7 | TRBV19 | TGTGCCAGTAGTGCCGGACTTCCTTACGAGCAGTACTTC | CASSAGLPYEQYF
- | 12 | - | TRBJ1-3 | TRBV30 | TGTGCCTGGAGTGTACGCGGAAACACCATATATTTT | CAWSVRGNTIYF
- | 13 | - | TRBJ1-4 | TRBV5-1 | TGCGCCAGCAGCAGCCTGGAGAATGAAAAACTGTTTTTT | CASSSLENEKLFF
- | 14 | - | TRBJ1-5 | TRBV27 | TGTGCCAGCAGTTTTAGGGGGTCGAATCAGCCCCAGCATTTT | CASSFRGSNQPQHF
- | 14 | - | TRBJ1-2 | TRBV11-2 | TGTGCCAGCAGCTTAGCCCAGGGGAACTATGGCTACACCTTC | CASSLAQGNYGYTF
- | 11 | - | TRBJ2-1 | TRBV2 | TGTGCCACCCGGCCCCCAACAGAGCAGTTCTTC | CATRPPTEQFF
- | 14 | TRBD2 | TRBJ2-1 | TRBV6-6 | TGTGCCAGCAGTTTGGGACTAGCCGACAATGAGCAGTTCTTC | CASSLGLADNEQFF
- | 14 | - | TRBJ1-5 | TRBV6-2/TRBV6-3 | TGTGCCAGCAGCTCCCAGGGCGGCAATCAGCCCCAGCATTTT | CASSSQGGNQPQHF
- | 14 | - | TRBJ1-1 | TRBV15 | TGTGCCACCAGCAGAGATCTGGTGGCTACTGAAGCTTTCTTT | CATSRDLVATEAFF
- | 16 | - | TRBJ1-6 | TRBV27 | TGTGCCAGCAGTTTGGGGGGGAGCTCCTATAATTCACCCCTCCACTTT | CASSLGGSSYNSPLHF
- | 14 | TRBD1 | TRBJ2-7 | TRBV6-5 | TGTGCCACTTTGTACGACAGGGCGAGCTACGAGCAGTACTTC | CATLYDRASYEQYF
- | 11 | - | TRBJ1-2 | TRBV29-1 | TGCAGCGTCTTGACTAACTATGGCTACACCTTC | CSVLTNYGYTF
- | 12 | - | TRBJ1-2 | TRBV12-5 | TGTGCTAGTGGTTCAGGGTCGAATGGCTACACCTTC | CASGSGSNGYTF
- | 15 | - | TRBJ1-5 | TRBV7-8 | TGTGCCAGCAGCTTAGGGGCGACAACGCATCAGCCCCAGCATTTT | CASSLGATTHQPQHF
- | 12 | - | TRBJ2-1 | TRBV5-4 | TGTGCCAGCAGCCTGGGGGATGAGTGGCAGTTCTTC | CASSLGDEWQFF
- | 15 | TRBD1 | TRBJ1-5 | TRBV6-2/TRBV6-3 | TGTGCCAGCAGCCCTCTCAGGGGGCCGGTTAAGCCCCAGCATTTT | CASSPLRGPVKPQHF
- | 15 | - | TRBJ2-2 | TRBV6-4 | TGTGCCAGCAGTGACTCGCGGCGGAACACCGGGGAGCTGTTTTTT | CASSDSRRNTGELFF
- | 14 | - | TRBJ2-2 | TRBV30 | TGTGCCTGGAGTGAAGACGCGAACACCGGGGAGCTGTTTTTT | CAWSEDANTGELFF
- | 12 | TRBD1 | TRBJ1-2 | TRBV2 | TGTGCCAGCAGTCGACAGGGGGCTGTCTACACCTTC | CASSRQGAVYTF
- | 14 | - | TRBJ2-7 | TRBV7-9 | TGTGCCAGCAGCTCGCACTTCCACTCCTACGAGCAGTACTTC | CASSSHFHSYEQYF
- | 16 | TRBD1 | TRBJ2-5 | TRBV11-3 | TGTGCCAGCAGCTTAGGGGGACAGGGTCGGGAAGAGACCCAGTACTTC | CASSLGGQGREETQYF
- | 14 | - | TRBJ1-2 | TRBV7-2 | TGTGCCAGCAGCGATCCGGGTCCAAACTATGGCTACACCTTC | CASSDPGPNYGYTF
- | 13 | - | TRBJ2-1 | TRBV4-1 | TGCGCCAGCAGCCAAGATCAGGTAAATGAGCAGTTCTTC | CASSQDQVNEQFF
- | 13 | TRBD1 | TRBJ1-1 | TRBV13 | TGTGCCAGCAGTTTAGACAGGGGCACTGAAGCTTTCTTT | CASSLDRGTEAFF
- | 13 | TRBD1 | TRBJ2-2 | TRBV19 | TGTGCCAGTAGTTTTACAGGGGTCGGGGAGCTGTTTTTT | CASSFTGVGELFF
- | 14 | - | TRBJ2-5 | TRBV7-3 | TGTGCCAGCAGCCCCGGGCCCGGTGGAGAGACCCAGTACTTC | CASSPGPGGETQYF
- | 13 | - | TRBJ2-7 | TRBV5-1 | TGCGCCAGCAGCTTCGGAACCGCCTACGAGCAGTACTTC | CASSFGTAYEQYF
once | 12 | - | TRBJ2-7 | TRBV24-1 | TGTGCCACCAGTGATGGGAATAACGAGCAGTACTTC | CATSDGNNEQYF
- | 14 | - | TRBJ1-2 | TRBV3-1/TRBV3-2 | TGTGCCAGCAGCCATCTAGACAGGACCTATGGCTACACCTTC | CASSHLDRTYGYTF
once | 16 | TRBD2 | TRBJ2-2 | TRBV5-1 | TGCGCCAGCAGCAAAACTAGCGGGGTAAACACCGGGGAGCTGTTTTTT | CASSKTSGVNTGELFF
medium-sized | 12 | - | TRBJ1-6 | TRBV27 | TGTGCCAGCAGTGTAGGAAATTCACCCCTCCACTTT | CASSVGNSPLHF
- | 12 | - | TRBJ2-5 | TRBV10-3 | TGTGCCATCAGTAAGGACGGGGAGAGCCAGTACTTC | CAISKDGESQYF
- | 17 | TRBD1 | TRBJ1-2 | TRBV2 | TGTGCCAGCAGCCCTGGGCGGAGGGGGCAGTTGAGCTATGGCTACACCTTC | CASSPGRRGQLSYGYTF
- | 13 | - | TRBJ1-1 | TRBV7-2 | TGTGCCGCGCCCACCACAGGTAACACTGAAGCTTTCTTT | CAAPTTGNTEAFF
- | 14 | TRBD1 | TRBJ1-1 | TRBV6-4 | TGTGCCAGCAGTTTAACAGGGGGGGACACTGAAGCTTTCTTT | CASSLTGGDTEAFF
- | 15 | - | TRBJ1-6 | TRBV7-8 | TGTGCCAGCAGTGAAGGGGGAGGCTATAATTCACCCCTCCACTTT | CASSEGGGYNSPLHF
- | 15 | TRBD1 | TRBJ1-1 | TRBV12-5 | TGTGCTAGTGGCCTGACAGGGGGGGTTGGCACTGAAGCTTTCTTT | CASGLTGGVGTEAFF
- | 14 | - | TRBJ2-3 | TRBV19 | TGTGCCAGTAAGAGAACCTCCGGCACAGATACGCAGTATTTT | CASKRTSGTDTQYF
- | 14 | - | TRBJ1-3 | TRBV30 | TGTGCCTGGAGTCCGGGATCCTCTGGAAACACCATATATTTT | CAWSPGSSGNTIYF
- | 14 | - | TRBJ1-2 | TRBV6-2/TRBV6-3 | TGTGCCAGCGGCCCCCGGCCAGGGAACTATGGCTACACCTTC | CASGPRPGNYGYTF
- | 14 | - | TRBJ2-2 | TRBV5-6 | TGTGCCAGCAGCGCAGATTTTGGCACCGGGGAGCTGTTTTTT | CASSADFGTGELFF
- | 13 | - | TRBJ1-4 | TRBV27 | TGTGCCAGCAGACCGGGACTTAATGAAAAACTGTTTTTT | CASRPGLNEKLFF